What follows are 11 T cell receptor beta chains derived from one specimen sequenced in a study of CD8 T cells in ankylosing spondylitis. TCRdb used MiXCR to reprocess the 5' RACE reads, holding one entry per CDR3 protein. Among 150,000 or so distinct CDR3 sequences listed, approximately 20% were seen once. Sequenced sample: blood, either unsorted or a sorted T cell fraction (not recorded which). These receptors were taken from a male donor with ankylosing spondylitis or in good health (not recorded which).

This clonotype was seen a few times. This likely comes from a read error, as the CDR3 has no conserved phenylalanine or tryptophan at its end. The chain has TRBV5-1 and TRBJ2-1; D is unresolved. V was clipped by 7 bases and J by 8 bases, with 16 bases between them. The CDR3 is made up of 13 amino acids. The germline V gene encodes CDR1 SGHRS and CDR2 YFSETQ. CDR3 in DNA: TGCGCCAGCGGTACGACCCTTAGGGATGAGCAGTTCTCC. This sequence encodes CASGTTLRDEQFS.

This clonotype turned up a few times. The V and J genes are TRBV5-1 and TRBJ1-1; D uncertain. The CDR3 has 15 residues. The V gene's germline CDR1 is SGHRS and CDR2 YFSETQ. The V gene lost 4 bases and the J gene lost 3 bases, with 16 bases spanning the gap. DNA for the CDR3: TGCGCCAGCAGCGCCCGGGAGGAGGGCTACACTGAAGCTTTCTTT. It yields the protein CASSAREEGYTEAFF.

There are many counts of this clonotype. The chain recombines TRBV20-1 with TRBJ2-5, with a tentative D call TRBD1 (5 bases). Germline CDR1 and CDR2: DFQATT and SNEGSKA (reference sequence). The CDR3 loop spans 14 amino acids. The V and J ends lost 1 base and 5 bases respectively, with 14 bases between them. The CDR3 sequence is CSARGIGVGETQYF. The DNA of the CDR3 is TGCAGTGCTAGAGGTATAGGGGTTGGTGAGACCCAGTACTTC.

This clonotype has ten or more counts. V gene TRBV2 combines with J gene TRBJ1-5, with D possibly being TRBD1 (5 bases). This CDR3 is built from 15 residues. Germline CDR1 and CDR2: SNHLY and FYNNEI. The V end was cut by 6 bases, the J end by 6 bases, with 18 bases between. This CDR3 is CASSPTGRGLQPQHF. The DNA of the CDR3 is TGTGCCAGCAGCCCCACGGGGAGGGGCCTTCAGCCCCAGCATTTT.

The chain combines TRBV18 with TRBJ2-3, with no clear D. The length of the CDR3 is 14 residues. V lost 3 bases and J lost 0, with 7 bases in between. Per the germline V gene, CDR1 is KGHSH and CDR2 is LQKENI. The CDR3 DNA reads as TGTGCCAGCTCACCCGTACCAAGCACAGATACGCAGTATTTT. Translation gives CASSPVPSTDTQYF.

This chain links TRBV19 with TRBJ1-1, with D perhaps matching TRBD1 (5 bases). Germline CDR1 reads LNHDA; CDR2 reads SQIVND (reference sequence). V dropped 6 bases and J dropped 6 bases, with 11 bases sitting between them. The CDR3 extends over 12 amino acids. This chain's CDR3 is CASSPRGPEAFF. The CDR3 coding sequence is TGTGCCAGTAGCCCTCGGGGACCTGAAGCTTTCTTT.

This clonotype appeared many times. The chain recombines TRBV12-3 or TRBV12-4 with TRBJ1-3; TRBD1 might be the D (6 bases). The CDR3 consists of 15 residues. Trimming pared 6 bases from V and 0 bases from J, leaving 12 bases between. CDR3 sequence: CASSPGGVSGNTIYF. The CDR3 DNA reads as TGTGCCAGCAGCCCTGGGGGCGTCTCTGGAAACACCATATATTTT.

The chain links TRBV12-3 or TRBV12-4 to TRBJ2-5; TRBD2 matches 14 bases. The V segment lost 1 base and the J segment 5 bases; nucleotides outside the gene matches: 3. The CDR3 has 16 residues. The CDR3 DNA reads TGTGCCAGCAGTTTAGGGACTAGCGGGAGGCCCGAGACCCAGTACTTC. It is translated as CASSLGTSGRPETQYF.

This clonotype occurred many times. The chain couples TRBV5-1 to TRBJ2-1, with D perhaps given as TRBD1 or TRBD2 (5 bases each). The V end was cut by 3 bases, the J end by 7 bases, with 11 bases between. The CDR3 sequence is 13 residues long. Germline assignment: CDR1 SGHRS and CDR2 YFSETQ. The CDR3 coding sequence is TGCGCCAGCAGCTCCGGGACGGGTAATGAGCAGTTCTTC. Translation: CASSSGTGNEQFF.

This clonotype occurred many times. The CDR3 nucleotides read TGTGCCAGCAGACCGACAGGGGGCAACACTGAAGCTTTCTTT. It translates to CASRPTGGNTEAFF. The V and J genes are TRBV12-3 or TRBV12-4 and TRBJ1-1; 10 nucleotides line up with TRBD1. Trimming at V came to 6 bases and at J to 2 bases, leaving 3 bases not matched to a gene. The CDR3 runs 14 residues.

This CDR3 is CASSQVVVRGTEAFF. In nucleotides, the CDR3 is TGTGCCAGCAGCCAAGTGGTAGTGCGGGGCACTGAAGCTTTCTTT. The J gene is TRBJ1-1, the V gene TRBV3-1, with unresolved D. There are 15 residues in the CDR3. Between the trimmed V and J ends, which lost 1 base and 4 bases, there was a span of 13 bases. Germline lookup yields CDR1 LGHDT and CDR2 YNNKEL (reference sequence).